A single sample is the source of the 2 T cell receptor beta chains below, sequenced in a study of breast tumors, draining lymph nodes, adjacent tissues. A single record per CDR3 protein comes from TCRdb applying MiXCR to the multiplex PCR reads. The repertoire consists of about 270,000 distinct CDR3 sequences, with 30% occurring once and the leading ten covering roughly 1.1%. Samples came from axillary lymph nodes draining the breast cancer. Sequencing was done on a sample of axillary lymph node tissue. All receptors come from a female donor with breast cancer. Some clones in this sample may be carry-over from other donors' samples.

At least ten counts were recorded for this clonotype. This chain links TRBV20-1 with TRBJ1-2, with a weak D call TRBD1 (5 bases). The V end lost 6 bases, the J end lost 8 bases, and 16 bases lay between the germline ends. Germline V lookup: CDR1 DFQATT, CDR2 SNEGSKA (reference sequence). The CDR3 covers 12 residues. CDR3 sequence: CSATPGSVGYTF. The DNA of the CDR3 is TGCAGTGCCACCCCAGGGTCTGTAGGCTACACCTTC.

This clonotype was recorded once. Since a much larger clone is just one base distant, this may be a read error. The genes are TRBV6-9 and TRBJ2-7; tentative D call: TRBD2 (5 bases). The CDR3 consists of 13 residues. CDR1 and CDR2 from the germline V gene are MNHGY and SVAAGI. The CDR3: CASSSTIDYEQHF. CDR3 nucleotide sequence: TGTGCCAGCAGTTCAACTATCGACTACGAGCAGCACTTC.